The present T cell receptor (beta chain) was sequenced within a study of cytomegalovirus exposure and HLA in healthy donors. Germline lookup yields CDR1 SGHVS and CDR2 FNYEAQ. Trimming removed 1 base from V and 6 bases from J, with 10 bases in between. CDR3 length: 13 amino acids. PCR used 60 Vbeta primers and 13 Jbeta primers. Assay: immunoSEQ multiplex PCR; the TCRdb copy retains only in-frame clones and omits some. Here the sample spans more than 100,000 clones, about 83% being singletons. Sequencing used PBMCs. The rearrangement uses TRBV7-6 and TRBJ2-7, with D unresolved. The sequence derives from a woman aged 25 to 39 in good health and CMV-seronegative. CDR3 nucleotide sequence: TGTGCCAGCAGCTTAGAAGGTCTAGGCGAGCAGTACTTC. It yields the protein CASSLEGLGEQYF.